The 18 T cell receptor beta chains below all came from one sample that was sequenced in a study of blood T cell repertoires in COVID-19. Generated by immunoSEQ multiplex PCR, the TCRdb table keeps only in-frame clones and is missing some. This repertoire shows some 70,000 clones, 80% found once; its top ten account for approximately 12%. Sequences were obtained from peripheral blood. The receptors were sampled from a human donor in a cohort sampled during active COVID-19.

V usage is TRBV5-4 and J usage is TRBJ1-2; D possibly corresponds to TRBD1 (6 bases). The V gene lost 1 base and the J gene lost 6 bases, with 10 bases spanning the gap. This CDR3 region has 13 residues. The germline CDR1 and CDR2 sequences are SGHNT and YYREEE (reference sequence). DNA for the CDR3: TGTGCCAGCAGCTTGCAGGGGCGTGATGGCTACACCTTC. Translated, it gives CASSLQGRDGYTF. The whole variable domain, filled in from reference TRBV5-4 and TRBJ1-2, reads ETGVTQSPTHLIKTRGQQVTLRCSSQSGHNTVSWYQQALGQGPQFIFQYYREEENGRGNFPPRFSGLQFPNYSSELNVNALELDDSALYLCASSLQGRDGYTFGSGTRLTVV.

V gene TRBV5-4 combines with J gene TRBJ2-5, with TRBD2 matching 12 bases. The CDR3 sequence is 16 residues long. V was pared by 4 bases and J by 4 bases, with 8 bases of the junction left unmatched. CDR1 and CDR2 (germline): SGHNT, YYREEE (reference sequence). Written as DNA, the CDR3 is TGTGCCAGCAGCCGCGAACTAGCGGGGGGTTTAGAGACCCAGTACTTC. Encoded protein: CASSRELAGGLETQYF.

CDR3 residues: CASTVPGTHNEQFF. Written as DNA, the CDR3 is TGTGCCAGCACTGTTCCGGGGACACACAATGAGCAGTTCTTC. The genes are TRBV6-5 and TRBJ2-1; D possibly corresponds to TRBD1 (6 bases). CDR3 size: 14 residues. Trimming stripped 7 bases from V and 5 bases from J, with 15 bases between. CDR1 and CDR2 from the germline V gene are MNHEY and SVGAGI.

The genes are TRBV7-8 and TRBJ1-5; the D gene is possibly TRBD1 (6 bases). The CDR3 totals 12 residues. Germline CDR1 SGHVS, CDR2 FQNEAQ. V was cut by 2 bases and J by 16 bases, with 15 bases left in between. CDR3 residues: CASSLWQGKIHF. The CDR3 coding sequence is TGTGCCAGCAGCTTATGGCAGGGGAAAATTCATTTT.

The count of this clone is one. The chain joins TRBV18 to TRBJ1-4, with a tentative D call TRBD1 (5 bases). Trimming left V 3 bases short and J 1 base short, with 12 bases between. This CDR3 is 16 amino acids long. The germline gives CDR1 KGHSH, CDR2 LQKENI. Here the CDR3 reads CASSPGTGGTNEKLFF. CDR3 in DNA: TGTGCCAGCTCACCCGGGACGGGGGGAACTAATGAAAAACTGTTTTTT.

J is TRBJ1-1 and V is TRBV5-1, with D tentatively TRBD1 (6 bases). This CDR3 region has 14 residues. The V end lost 7 bases, the J end lost 0 bases, and 13 bases lay between the germline ends. CDR1 SGHRS and CDR2 YFSETQ come from the germline V gene. The CDR3 region is CASRTTGLNTEAFF. The CDR3 nucleotides read TGCGCCAGCCGGACAACAGGGTTGAACACTGAAGCTTTCTTT.

The CDR3, as DNA: TGTGCCACCTCGCCTAGCGGGAGTGCGGATACGCAGTATTTT. It is translated as CATSPSGSADTQYF. The V gene is TRBV10-3, the J gene TRBJ2-3; TRBD2 matches 10 bases. The CDR3 length is 14 residues. The V and J ends lost 10 bases and 6 bases, in that order; junction bases with no gene match: 10. Germline V gene sequence: CDR1 ENHRY, CDR2 SYGVKD.

This clone came up a few times. The V gene is TRBV30, the J gene TRBJ2-7, with 9 positions matching TRBD1. Germline assignment: CDR1 GTSNPN and CDR2 SVGIG (reference sequence). The V segment lost 4 bases and the J segment 6 bases; nucleotides outside the gene matches: 7. This CDR3 comprises 13 residues. CDR3 amino acids: CAWTGTGSPEQYF. CDR3 coding DNA: TGTGCCTGGACCGGGACAGGGTCACCCGAGCAGTACTTC.

The V call is TRBV5-1, the J call TRBJ2-3; unclear D gene. The CDR3 is 14 amino acids. The germline V gene encodes CDR1 SGHRS and CDR2 YFSETQ. The V end was cut by 0 bases, the J end by 5 bases, with 10 bases between. CDR3 in DNA: TGCGCCAGCAGCTTGGGAGGATCGAGAGATACGCAGTATTTT. As protein: CASSLGGSRDTQYF.

V gene TRBV5-8 combines with J gene TRBJ2-5; D gene ambiguous. Between the trimmed V and J ends, which lost 0 bases and 2 bases, there was a span of 8 bases. This CDR3 is 14 amino acids long. The V gene's germline CDR1 is SGHTS and CDR2 YDEGEE. CDR3: CASSLGRKQETQYF. CDR3 coding DNA: TGTGCCAGCAGCTTGGGGAGAAAGCAAGAGACCCAGTACTTC. The variable domain in full, with the rest retrieved from reference TRBV5-8 and TRBJ2-5, is EAGVTQSPTHLIKTRGQQATLRCSPISGHTSVYWYQQALGLGLQFLLWYDEGEERNRGNFPPRFSGRQFPNYSSELNVNALELEDSALYLCASSLGRKQETQYFGPGTRLLVL.

The rearrangement links TRBV19 to TRBJ2-7, with 9 nucleotides matching TRBD2. The junction had 11 bases not matched to a gene; V was cut back by 4 bases and J by 7 bases. CDR1 is LNHDA, CDR2 SQIVND, per germline (reference sequence). The CDR3 totals 15 residues. This CDR3 reads CASSTSQRGVGEQYF. The CDR3, as DNA: TGTGCCAGTAGTACCTCCCAGCGGGGGGTAGGGGAGCAGTACTTC.

The chain has TRBV5-4 and TRBJ2-4; 10 bases match TRBD2. The V and J ends lost 1 base and 9 bases, in that order; junction bases with no gene match: 10. The CDR3 length is 16 residues. Per the germline V gene, CDR1 is SGHNT and CDR2 is YYREEE (reference sequence). The CDR3 protein is CASSLSSGGAPTIQYF. The CDR3 DNA reads TGTGCCAGCAGCTTGTCCAGCGGGGGGGCCCCGACCATTCAGTACTTC.

The rearrangement links TRBV24-1 to TRBJ2-3; TRBD1 might be the D (6 bases). Germline values: CDR1 KGHDR, CDR2 SFDVKD. V was cut by 7 bases and J by 5 bases, with 24 bases left in between. The CDR3 is 17 residues long. CDR3 protein: CATRPGEAAGGGDTQYF. CDR3 in DNA: TGTGCCACCAGGCCAGGGGAAGCGGCCGGAGGTGGAGATACGCAGTATTTT.

This clone was seen a few times. V usage is TRBV27 and J usage is TRBJ2-7, with D possibly matching TRBD2 (7 bases). V lost 2 bases, J lost 4 bases, and 21 bases lay in between. Per the germline V gene, CDR1 is MNHEY and CDR2 is SMNVEV (reference sequence). This CDR3 is built from 17 residues. CDR3 nucleotide sequence: TGTGCCAGCAGTTTACGGGGGGCGCTGAGCTCGAAATACGAGCAGTACGTC. This sequence encodes CASSLRGALSSKYEQYV.

The CDR3, as DNA: TGTGCCAGCAGCTGGGACAGGAAGAACACCGGGGAGCTGTTTTTT. It translates to CASSWDRKNTGELFF. This chain joins TRBV7-2 and TRBJ2-2; 8 nucleotides match TRBD1. CDR1 is SGHTA and CDR2 is FQGNSA in the germline V gene. J gave up 1 base and V 4 bases, and 2 bases lay outside the gene matches. The CDR3 is made up of 15 amino acids.

The rearrangement joins TRBV6-4 to TRBJ2-3, with 9 bases identical to TRBD2. This CDR3 spans 18 amino acids. Per germline, CDR1 MRHNA and CDR2 SNTAGT. The V and J ends lost 2 bases and 2 bases, in that order; junction bases with no gene match: 11. The DNA of the CDR3 is TGTGCCAGCAGTGACCTAGGGGAGCGGGGGGCGGACACAGATACGCAGTATTTT. Translating gives CASSDLGERGADTDTQYF.

The chain carries TRBV7-2 and TRBJ2-1; 7 bases are a match to TRBD2. The CDR3 is made up of 15 amino acids. The J segment lost 6 bases and the V segment lost 5 bases, leaving 10 bases of the junction unmatched. Germline-derived CDR1 and CDR2 are SGHTA and FQGNSA. The DNA for the CDR3 is TGTGCCAGCAGCCCACCAGGCGGGAGAGTCAATGAGCAGTTCTTC. Translation: CASSPPGGRVNEQFF.

The genes are TRBV4-3 and TRBJ2-3; D possibly corresponds to TRBD2 (5 bases). CDR3 length: 14 residues. CDR1 LGHNA and CDR2 YSLEER come from the germline V gene. V gave up 4 bases and J gave up 7 bases, with 15 bases separating them. The DNA for the CDR3 is TGCGCCAGCAGCCCCCGGGATTCAGCGAATACGCAGTATTTT. Amino acids: CASSPRDSANTQYF.